The 19 T cell receptor beta chains listed next were all sequenced from one sample in a study of control samples from healthy donors and cancer patients. Clones were read by immunoSEQ multiplex PCR, and TCRdb kept only the in-frame ones, dropping some. Of 150,000 to 200,000 clones in the sample, 91% were seen once. Sequencing was carried out using blood. These receptors all come from a woman in her twenties or thirties in good health.

CDR3 bases: TGTGCCAGCAGCTTGCGTACTAGGACCCCAGCCAAAAACATTCAGTACTTC. The encoded protein is CASSLRTRTPAKNIQYF. The chain links TRBV7-9 to TRBJ2-4; D may be TRBD2 (5 bases). Trimming took off 3 bases at V and 0 bases at J, with 15 bases between the two ends. This CDR3 has 17 amino acids. Looked up from germline, CDR1 is SEHNR and CDR2 is FQNEAQ (reference sequence).

CDR3 DNA: TGTGCCAGCAGCTTTAGCGGGAGGGCCGATGAGCAGTACTTC. Protein product: CASSFSGRADEQYF. The chain joins TRBV7-6 to TRBJ2-7; TRBD2 matches 11 bases. Germline CDR1 and CDR2: SGHVS and FNYEAQ. Losses at the gene ends were 3 bases for V and 7 bases for J; bases not matched to a gene: 5. The length of the CDR3 is 14 residues.

This clone was detected only once. The gene calls are TRBV11-3 and TRBJ2-3; D unclear. The CDR3 has 13 residues. The germline gives CDR1 SGHNT, CDR2 YENEEA. With 1 base removed from V and 4 bases from J, the gap between germline ends came to 6 bases. CDR3: CASSLAGADTQYF. As DNA, the CDR3 is TGTGCCAGCAGCTTAGCTGGAGCAGATACGCAGTATTTT. The whole variable domain, remainder taken from reference TRBV11-3 and TRBJ2-3, is EAGVVQSPRYKIIEKKQPVAFWCNPISGHNTLYWYLQNLGQGPELLIRYENEEAVDDSQLPKDRFSAERLKGVDSTLKIQPAELGDSAVYLCASSLAGADTQYFGPGTRLTVL.

The V and J genes are TRBV3-1 (or the pseudogene TRBV3-2) and TRBJ2-3, with D unresolved. CDR1 is LGHDT and CDR2 is YNNKEL in the germline V gene (reference sequence). The ends were cut back, 0 bases at V and 4 bases at J, with 14 bases in the middle. The CDR3 totals 16 residues. The CDR3 sequence is CASSQDRPGRADTQYF. The CDR3 nucleotides read TGTGCCAGCAGCCAAGATCGGCCAGGTAGGGCAGATACGCAGTATTTT.

The chain has TRBV2 and TRBJ1-5, with D hard to call. V lost 5 bases and J lost 0, with 8 bases in between. The CDR3 runs 14 residues. The germline V gene has CDR1 SNHLY and CDR2 FYNNEI. CDR3 nucleotide sequence: TGTGCCAGCAGTCCCGAATATAGCAATCAGCCCCAGCATTTT. Its translation is CASSPEYSNQPQHF.

The rearrangement joins TRBV28 to TRBJ1-5; 7 positions agree with TRBD1. CDR3 length: 15 amino acids. Germline V gives CDR1 MDHEN, CDR2 SYDVKM. V shed 6 bases and J 2 bases; nucleotides not matched to a gene: 7. CDR3 nucleotides: TGTGCCAGCAGACTGCCAGGGGGGCGCAATCAGCCCCAGCATTTT. Amino acid sequence: CASRLPGGRNQPQHF.

The chain combines TRBV19 with TRBJ1-4, with TRBD1 identical over 8 bases. The germline V gene encodes CDR1 LNHDA and CDR2 SQIVND (reference sequence). The CDR3 length is 16 residues. Trimming removed 6 bases from V and 3 bases from J; junction bases left unmatched: 9. The CDR3: CASSPRTGLANEKLFF. CDR3 in DNA: TGTGCCAGTAGCCCCCGGACAGGGTTGGCTAATGAAAAACTGTTTTTT.

This clone occurred a few times. The rearrangement links TRBV27 to TRBJ2-7; 9 bases are shared with TRBD1. The germline gives CDR1 MNHEY, CDR2 SMNVEV (reference sequence). This CDR3 region has 13 residues. V lost 6 bases to trimming and J lost 2 bases; unmatched junction nucleotides: 2. Here the CDR3 DNA reads TGTGCCAGCAGGAGACAGGGGGCCTACGAGCAGTACTTC. This codes for CASRRQGAYEQYF.

The chain combines TRBV19 with TRBJ2-7; TRBD2 might be the D (6 bases). From germline, CDR1 is LNHDA and CDR2 SQIVND (reference sequence). The CDR3 length is 15 residues. V was cut by 3 bases and J by 3 bases, with 15 bases left in between. CDR3 loop: CASSIPGRGIYEQYF. DNA for the CDR3: TGTGCCAGTAGTATCCCCGGGAGAGGAATCTACGAGCAGTACTTC.

As regards this clone: The sample holds other DNA sequences that translate to the same CDR3. V usage is TRBV28 and J usage is TRBJ1-2; tentative D call: TRBD1 (6 bases). CDR1 is MDHEN, CDR2 SYDVKM, per germline. The CDR3 is 13 amino acids. The V end lost 2 bases, the J end lost 2 bases, and 6 bases lay between the germline ends. CDR3 DNA: TGTGCCAGCAGTTTAGGACAGAACTATGGCTACACCTTC. Amino acids: CASSLGQNYGYTF.

Only one count was recorded for this clone. The V gene is TRBV11-3, the J gene TRBJ2-2; 8 nucleotides match TRBD2. Germline V gives CDR1 SGHNT, CDR2 YENEEA. Germline trimming cut 1 base from V and 6 bases from J; bases unmatched to any gene: 1. The length of the CDR3 is 14 residues. As DNA, the CDR3 is TGTGCCAGCAGCTTAGCCGGGAGGGCCGGGGAGCTGTTTTTT. It encodes CASSLAGRAGELFF.

J is TRBJ2-2 and V is TRBV5-1; 10 bases are shared with TRBD2. This CDR3 spans 17 amino acids. Germline assignment: CDR1 SGHRS and CDR2 YFSETQ. V was clipped by 2 bases and J by 1 base; unmatched bases: 5. The CDR3 DNA follows: TGCGCCAGCAGCTTCCTACTAGCGGGGAAGAACACCGGGGAGCTGTTTTTT. This gives the protein CASSFLLAGKNTGELFF.

This rearrangement joins TRBV29-1 to TRBJ2-1; 7 bases line up with TRBD1. With V trimmed by 7 bases and J by 3 bases, 9 bases remained unmatched. The CDR3 covers 14 residues. CDR1 and CDR2 (germline): SQVTM, ANQGSEA. The CDR3 bases are TGCAGCGGAGGGGGCTCGTCCCACTACAATGAGCAGTTCTTC. Translated, it gives CSGGGSSHYNEQFF.

In the case of this clone: Additional DNA sequences in this sample encode the identical CDR3. The chain couples TRBV18 to TRBJ2-5, with 13 bases identical to TRBD2. Germline CDR1 KGHSH, CDR2 LQKENI. The CDR3 consists of 15 residues. Trimming at V came to 4 bases and at J to 3 bases, leaving 2 bases not matched to a gene. CDR3 in DNA: TGTGCCAGCTCACTGGGGACTAGCGGGAAAGAGACCCAGTACTTC. Amino acids: CASSLGTSGKETQYF.

The rearrangement joins TRBV7-9 to TRBJ2-1; D gene unclear. Trimming removed 5 bases at V and 4 bases at J, with 15 bases between. Germline-derived CDR1 and CDR2 are SEHNR and FQNEAQ (reference sequence). The CDR3 spans 15 residues. The CDR3 is CASSPVASLYNEQFF. The CDR3 DNA is TGTGCCAGCAGCCCCGTAGCATCTCTGTACAATGAGCAGTTCTTC.

This chain joins TRBV6-5 and TRBJ2-7, with D possibly matching TRBD2 (5 bases). This CDR3 has 13 residues. With 0 bases removed from V and 6 bases from J, the gap between germline ends came to 9 bases. Looked up from germline, CDR1 is MNHEY and CDR2 is SVGAGI. The CDR3 region is CASSYSGEGEQYF. The CDR3 region has the DNA TGTGCCAGCAGTTACTCAGGTGAGGGCGAGCAGTACTTC.

This clone is a singleton in its sample. The chain uses TRBV24-1 and TRBJ2-5; TRBD2 is a possible D gene (6 bases). Germline V CDR1 and CDR2: KGHDR, SFDVKD. Trimming left V 7 bases short and J 4 bases short, with 12 bases between. The CDR3 runs to 13 residues. For the CDR3, the DNA is TGTGCCACCAGAGACCGGAGGGCAGAGACCCAGTACTTC. It translates to CATRDRRAETQYF.

The chain recombines TRBV4-1 with TRBJ2-7; D not resolved. Germline assignment: CDR1 MGHRA and CDR2 YSYEKL. The CDR3 spans 13 residues. Trimming removed 0 bases from V and 4 bases from J, with 7 bases in between. The CDR3 loop is CASSQDRQYEQYF. CDR3 DNA: TGCGCCAGCAGCCAAGATCGGCAATACGAGCAGTACTTC.

Regarding this clone: Additional DNA sequences in this sample encode the identical CDR3. The chain uses TRBV18 and TRBJ1-2, with 7 nucleotides matching TRBD1. Germline V gene sequence: CDR1 KGHSH, CDR2 LQKENI. V lost 6 bases and J lost 3; bases outside the gene matches: 4. This CDR3 contains 13 residues. CDR3 amino acids: CASSPDRDYGYTF. The CDR3 coding sequence is TGTGCCAGCTCTCCCGACAGGGACTATGGCTACACCTTC. Combining the CDR3 with reference TRBV18 and TRBJ1-2 gives the whole variable domain NAGVMQNPRHLVRRRGQEARLRCSPMKGHSHVYWYRQLPEEGLKFMVYLQKENIIDESGMPKERFSAEFPKEGPSILRIQQVVRGDSAAYFCASSPDRDYGYTFGSGTRLTVV.